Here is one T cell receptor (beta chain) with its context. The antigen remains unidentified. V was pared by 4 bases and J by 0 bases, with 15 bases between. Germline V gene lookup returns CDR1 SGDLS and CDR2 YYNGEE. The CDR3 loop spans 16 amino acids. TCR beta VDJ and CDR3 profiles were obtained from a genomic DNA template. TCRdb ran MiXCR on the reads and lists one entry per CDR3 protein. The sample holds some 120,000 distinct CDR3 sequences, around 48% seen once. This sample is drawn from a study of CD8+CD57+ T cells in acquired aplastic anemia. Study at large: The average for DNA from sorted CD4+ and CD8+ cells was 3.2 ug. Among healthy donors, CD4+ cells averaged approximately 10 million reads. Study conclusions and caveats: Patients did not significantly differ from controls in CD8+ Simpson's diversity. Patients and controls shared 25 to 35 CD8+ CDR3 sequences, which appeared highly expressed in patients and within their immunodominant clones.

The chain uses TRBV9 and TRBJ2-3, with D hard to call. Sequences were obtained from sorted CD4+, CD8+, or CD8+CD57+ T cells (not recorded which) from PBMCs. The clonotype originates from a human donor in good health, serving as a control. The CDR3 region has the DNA TGTGCCAGCAGCATTAGTGGGCACACTAGCACAGATACGCAGTATTTT. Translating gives CASSISGHTSTDTQYF.